The 8 T cell receptor beta chains below all came from one sample that was sequenced in a study of cytomegalovirus exposure and HLA in healthy donors. Vbeta (60) and Jbeta (13) primers were used in the PCR. The data were produced by immunoSEQ multiplex PCR, yet TCRdb's version contains in-frame clones alone and is incomplete. The repertoire holds about 100,000 clones, with around 77% as singletons. The specimen sequenced was PBMCs. These receptors all come from a male donor in good health and CMV-seropositive.

The chain uses TRBV19 and TRBJ1-5; no clear D. Germline V lookup: CDR1 LNHDA, CDR2 SQIVND (reference sequence). The CDR3 is 12 amino acids. V dropped 3 bases and J dropped 9 bases, with 9 bases sitting between them. The CDR3 region has the DNA TGTGCCAGTAGTATCCCCGGTGGGCCCCAGCATTTT. It is translated as CASSIPGGPQHF.

This chain connects TRBV5-1 to TRBJ2-1; D perhaps matches TRBD1 (6 bases). The CDR3 is 15 residues long. CDR1 and CDR2 (germline): SGHRS, YFSETQ. V lost 0 bases to trimming and J lost 2 bases, with 9 bases between them. CDR3 DNA sequence: TGCGCCAGCAGCTTGGTTCAGGGGCCCTACAATGAGCAGTTCTTC. Translated: CASSLVQGPYNEQFF.

J is TRBJ2-1 and V is TRBV15; 10 bases match TRBD1. Per the germline V gene, CDR1 is LNHNV and CDR2 is YYDKDF (reference sequence). The trim removed 3 bases at V and 7 bases at J, leaving 9 bases unmatched. This CDR3 has 16 residues. The CDR3 sequence: CATSRDMGQGRNEQFF. DNA for the CDR3: TGTGCCACCAGCAGGGACATGGGACAGGGGAGGAATGAGCAGTTCTTC.

This chain links TRBV28 with TRBJ2-5; D gene ambiguous. The germline V and J ends were trimmed by 0 bases and 5 bases, with 4 bases remaining between them. Germline lookup yields CDR1 MDHEN and CDR2 SYDVKM. The CDR3 runs to 12 residues. CDR3 sequence (DNA): TGTGCCAGCAGTTTATGGAGGGAGACCCAGTACTTC. Translation: CASSLWRETQYF.

The chain links TRBV19 to TRBJ1-2; tentatively, D is TRBD1 (5 bases). The CDR3 runs 13 residues. V was trimmed by 5 bases and J by 6 bases, leaving 13 bases between them. In germline, CDR1 is LNHDA, CDR2 SQIVND (reference sequence). In DNA, the CDR3 is TGTGCCAGTAGTCTGGGCAGGGTAAATGGCTACACCTTC. It encodes CASSLGRVNGYTF.

This chain joins TRBV7-2 and TRBJ2-5; the match to TRBD2 covers 9 bases. With 5 bases clipped from V and 9 bases from J, the junction kept 10 bases outside the gene matches. This CDR3 spans 14 amino acids. Germline V gene data show CDR1 as SGHTA and CDR2 as FQGNSA. The CDR3 spells CASSLREGLAAQYF. Here the CDR3 DNA reads TGTGCCAGCAGCCTCCGGGAGGGACTAGCCGCCCAGTACTTC.

This clone has a handful of counts. The chain has TRBV10-3 and TRBJ2-5; 7 bases match TRBD1. The CDR3 spans 13 residues. Germline trimming cut 0 bases from V and 5 bases from J; bases unmatched to any gene: 0. Germline lookup yields CDR1 ENHRY and CDR2 SYGVKD. The CDR3 spells CAISESGGETQYF. Written as DNA, the CDR3 is TGTGCCATCAGTGAGTCAGGGGGCGAGACCCAGTACTTC.

This rearrangement joins TRBV4-1 to TRBJ1-2, with TRBD1 identical over 9 bases. Germline CDR1 MGHRA, CDR2 YSYEKL. Trimming took 4 bases from V and 2 from J; bases not matched to a gene: 2. This CDR3 is 14 amino acids long. For the CDR3, the DNA is TGCGCCAGCAGCCGACAGGGGGTAAACTATGGCTACACCTTC. Translated, it gives CASSRQGVNYGYTF.